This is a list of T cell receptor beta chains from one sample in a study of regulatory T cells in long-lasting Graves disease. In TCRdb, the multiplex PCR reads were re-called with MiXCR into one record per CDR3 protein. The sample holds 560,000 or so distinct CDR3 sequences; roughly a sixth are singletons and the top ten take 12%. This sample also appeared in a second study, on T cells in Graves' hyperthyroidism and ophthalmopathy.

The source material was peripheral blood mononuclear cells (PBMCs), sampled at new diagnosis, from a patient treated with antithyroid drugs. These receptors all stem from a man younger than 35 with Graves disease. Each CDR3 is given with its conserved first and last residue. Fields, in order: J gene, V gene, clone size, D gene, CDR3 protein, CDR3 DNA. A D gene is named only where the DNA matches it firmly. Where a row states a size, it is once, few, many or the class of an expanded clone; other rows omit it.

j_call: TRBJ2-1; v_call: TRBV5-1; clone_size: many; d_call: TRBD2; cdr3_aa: CASSALAGGLHEQFF; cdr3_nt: TGCGCCAGCAGCGCTTTAGCGGGAGGTTTACATGAGCAGTTCTTC
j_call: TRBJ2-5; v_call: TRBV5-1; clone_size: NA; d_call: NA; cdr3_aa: CASSLVELAETQYF; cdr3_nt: TGCGCCAGCAGCTTGGTGGAGTTGGCAGAGACCCAGTACTTC
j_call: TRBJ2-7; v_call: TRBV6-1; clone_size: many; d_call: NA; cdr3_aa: CASSDRQGSSYEQYF; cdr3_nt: TGTGCCAGCAGTGATCGTCAGGGGAGCTCCTACGAGCAGTACTTC
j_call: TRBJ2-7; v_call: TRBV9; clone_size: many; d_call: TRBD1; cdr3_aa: CASSPRGQHYEQYF; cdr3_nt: TGTGCCAGCAGCCCAAGGGGGCAGCACTACGAGCAGTACTTC
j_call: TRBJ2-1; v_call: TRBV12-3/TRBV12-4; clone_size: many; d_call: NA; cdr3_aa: CASRPGAAIWNEQFF; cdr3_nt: TGTGCCAGCAGGCCCGGGGCAGCTATTTGGAATGAGCAGTTCTTC
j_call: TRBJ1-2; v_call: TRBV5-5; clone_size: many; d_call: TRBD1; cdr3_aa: CASSLETGPNYGYTF; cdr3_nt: TGTGCCAGCAGCTTGGAGACAGGGCCTAACTATGGCTACACCTTC
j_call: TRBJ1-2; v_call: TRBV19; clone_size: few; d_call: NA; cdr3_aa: CASTPTASPYGYTF; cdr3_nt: TGTGCCAGTACCCCGACAGCCTCACCCTATGGCTACACCTTC
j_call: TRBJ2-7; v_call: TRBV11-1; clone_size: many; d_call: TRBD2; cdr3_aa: CASSLRLAGVGGSYEQYF; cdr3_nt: TGTGCCAGCAGCTTAAGACTAGCGGGAGTCGGAGGTTCCTACGAGCAGTACTTC
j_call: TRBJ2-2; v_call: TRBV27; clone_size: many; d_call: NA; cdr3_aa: CASDQGNTGELFF; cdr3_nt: TGTGCCAGTGATCAGGGGAACACCGGGGAGCTGTTTTTT
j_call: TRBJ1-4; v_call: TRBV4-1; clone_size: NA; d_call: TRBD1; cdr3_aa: CASSQVSQGVWEKLFF; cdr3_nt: TGCGCCAGCAGCCAAGTTTCGCAGGGGGTTTGGGAAAAACTGTTTTTT
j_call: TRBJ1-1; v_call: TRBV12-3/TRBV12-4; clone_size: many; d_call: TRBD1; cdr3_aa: CASSPTGGENTEAFF; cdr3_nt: TGTGCCAGCAGCCCAACAGGGGGGGAGAACACTGAAGCTTTCTTT
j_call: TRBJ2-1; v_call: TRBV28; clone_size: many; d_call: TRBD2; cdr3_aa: CASRPLAGAEQFF; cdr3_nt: TGTGCCAGCAGACCCTTAGCGGGAGCTGAGCAGTTCTTC
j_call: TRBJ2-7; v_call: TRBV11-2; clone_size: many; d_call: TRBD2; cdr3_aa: CASSIIAGGSRREQYF; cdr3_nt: TGTGCCAGCAGCATCATAGCGGGAGGCTCACGGCGCGAGCAGTACTTC
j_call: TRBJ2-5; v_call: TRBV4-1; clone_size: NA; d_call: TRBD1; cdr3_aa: CASSPEPGQLQETQYF; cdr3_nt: TGCGCCAGCAGCCCCGAGCCGGGACAGCTCCAAGAGACCCAGTACTTC
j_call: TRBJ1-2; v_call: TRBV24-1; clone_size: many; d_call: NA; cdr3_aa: CATSGGRAANYGYTF; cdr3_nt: TGTGCCACCTCGGGCGGAAGGGCAGCGAACTATGGCTACACCTTC
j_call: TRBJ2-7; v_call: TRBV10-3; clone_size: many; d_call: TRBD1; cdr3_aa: CAISDPSRDRVYEQYF; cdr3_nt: TGTGCCATCAGTGACCCCAGCCGGGACAGGGTCTACGAGCAGTACTTC
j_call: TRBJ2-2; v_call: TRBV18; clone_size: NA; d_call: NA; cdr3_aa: CASSPASGYTGELFF; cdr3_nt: TGTGCCAGCTCACCGGCGTCGGGGTACACCGGGGAGCTGTTTTTT
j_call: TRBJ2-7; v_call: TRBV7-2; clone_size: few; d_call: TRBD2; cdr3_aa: CASSYSSGRSYEQYF; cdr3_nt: TGTGCCAGCAGCTACTCTAGCGGGAGGTCCTACGAGCAGTACTTC
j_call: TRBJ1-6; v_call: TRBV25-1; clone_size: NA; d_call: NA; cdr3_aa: CASSELDSPLHF; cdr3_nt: TGTGCCAGCAGTGAGTTGGATTCACCCCTCCACTTT
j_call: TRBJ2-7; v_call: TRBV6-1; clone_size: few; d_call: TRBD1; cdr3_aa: CASTWDRQTYEQYF; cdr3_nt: TGTGCCAGCACCTGGGACAGGCAAACCTACGAGCAGTACTTC
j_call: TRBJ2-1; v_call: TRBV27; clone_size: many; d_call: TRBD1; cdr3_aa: CASSADRGNNEQFF; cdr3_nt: TGTGCCAGCAGCGCGGACAGGGGAAACAATGAGCAGTTCTTC
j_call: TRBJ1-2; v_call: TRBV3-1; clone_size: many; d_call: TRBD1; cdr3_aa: CASSQDPTGGYGYTF; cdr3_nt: TGTGCCAGCAGCCAAGACCCGACAGGGGGCTATGGCTACACCTTC
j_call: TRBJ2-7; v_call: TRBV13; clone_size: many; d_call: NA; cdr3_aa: CASSLRDRPTYEQYF; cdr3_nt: TGTGCCAGCAGCTTACGTGACAGGCCGACCTACGAGCAGTACTTC
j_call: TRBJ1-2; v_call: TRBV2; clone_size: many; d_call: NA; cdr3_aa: CASRTSAIGGGYTF; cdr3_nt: TGTGCCAGCAGGACATCGGCTATCGGAGGTGGCTACACCTTC
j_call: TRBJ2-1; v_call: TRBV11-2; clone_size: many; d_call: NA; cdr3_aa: CASSLQGDEQFF; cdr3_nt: TGTGCCAGCAGCTTACAGGGAGATGAGCAGTTCTTC
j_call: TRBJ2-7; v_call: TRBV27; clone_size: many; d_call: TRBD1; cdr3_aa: CASAPGQTYEQYF; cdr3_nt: TGTGCCAGCGCCCCGGGACAGACCTACGAGCAGTACTTC
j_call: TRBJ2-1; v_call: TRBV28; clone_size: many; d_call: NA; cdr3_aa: CASGRNEQFF; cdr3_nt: TGTGCCAGCGGACGCAATGAGCAGTTCTTC
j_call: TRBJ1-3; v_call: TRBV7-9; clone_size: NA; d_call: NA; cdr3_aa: CASSQAGSGNTIYF; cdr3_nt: TGTGCCAGCAGCCAAGCGGGCTCTGGAAACACCATATATTTT
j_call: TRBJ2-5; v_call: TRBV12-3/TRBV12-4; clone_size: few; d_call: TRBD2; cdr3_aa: CAGSPSGMGETQYF; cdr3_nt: TGTGCCGGCAGCCCTAGCGGGATGGGGGAGACCCAGTACTTC
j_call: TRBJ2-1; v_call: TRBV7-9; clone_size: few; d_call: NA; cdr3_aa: CASRATGVGNEQFF; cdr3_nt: TGTGCCAGCCGAGCCACGGGAGTAGGCAATGAGCAGTTCTTC
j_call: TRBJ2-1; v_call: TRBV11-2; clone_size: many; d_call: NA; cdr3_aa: CASRRVGDNEQFF; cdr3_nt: TGTGCCAGCAGGCGGGTAGGAGACAATGAGCAGTTCTTC
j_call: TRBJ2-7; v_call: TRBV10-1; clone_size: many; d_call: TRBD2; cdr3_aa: CASSGGSGGYDEQYF; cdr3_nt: TGCGCCAGCAGTGGTGGTAGCGGGGGATATGACGAGCAGTACTTC
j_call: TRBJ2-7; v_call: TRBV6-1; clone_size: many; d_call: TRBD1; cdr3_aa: CASNYRGAYEQYF; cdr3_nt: TGTGCCAGCAACTACAGGGGGGCCTACGAGCAGTACTTC
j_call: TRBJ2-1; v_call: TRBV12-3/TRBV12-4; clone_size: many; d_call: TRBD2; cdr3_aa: CASSPRLAGSSYNEQFF; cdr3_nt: TGTGCCAGCAGTCCAAGACTAGCGGGGTCCTCCTACAATGAGCAGTTCTTC
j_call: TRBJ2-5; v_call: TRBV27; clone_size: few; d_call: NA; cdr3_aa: CASRFQGPVETQYF; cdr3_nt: TGTGCCAGCAGGTTCCAGGGCCCGGTGGAGACCCAGTACTTC
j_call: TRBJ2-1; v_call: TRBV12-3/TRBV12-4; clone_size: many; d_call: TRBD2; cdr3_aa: CASNSVGGGVSNEQFF; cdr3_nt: TGTGCCAGTAATAGCGTGGGGGGAGGGGTTTCCAATGAGCAGTTCTTC
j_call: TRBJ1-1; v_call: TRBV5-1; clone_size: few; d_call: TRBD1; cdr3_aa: CASSLSGTGTTTEAFF; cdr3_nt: TGCGCCAGCAGCTTGTCCGGGACAGGGACCACCACTGAAGCTTTCTTT
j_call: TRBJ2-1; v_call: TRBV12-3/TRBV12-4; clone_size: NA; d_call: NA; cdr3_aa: CASSLRVIGSYNEQFF; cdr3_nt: TGTGCCAGCAGTTTAAGGGTTATCGGGAGTTACAATGAGCAGTTCTTC
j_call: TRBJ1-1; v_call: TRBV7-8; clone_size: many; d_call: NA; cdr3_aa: CASSIGTSATEAFF; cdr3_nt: TGTGCCAGCAGTATCGGGACTTCGGCTACTGAAGCTTTCTTT
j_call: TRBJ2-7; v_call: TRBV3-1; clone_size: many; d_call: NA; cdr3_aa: CASSQQTLSYEQYF; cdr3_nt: TGTGCCAGCAGCCAACAGACTCTATCCTACGAGCAGTACTTC
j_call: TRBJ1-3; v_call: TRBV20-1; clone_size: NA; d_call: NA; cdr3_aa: CSARPLSGASGNTIYF; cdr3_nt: TGCAGTGCTAGACCGTTGTCCGGGGCCTCTGGAAACACCATATATTTT
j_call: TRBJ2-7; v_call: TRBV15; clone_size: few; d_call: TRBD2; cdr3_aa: CATSRDRAGAREQYF; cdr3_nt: TGTGCCACCAGCAGAGATCGAGCGGGAGCGAGAGAGCAGTACTTT
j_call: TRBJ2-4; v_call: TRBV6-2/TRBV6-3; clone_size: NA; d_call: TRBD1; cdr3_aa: CASTLGQGLAKNIQYF; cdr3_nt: TGTGCCAGCACCCTCGGACAGGGTTTGGCCAAAAACATTCAGTACTTC
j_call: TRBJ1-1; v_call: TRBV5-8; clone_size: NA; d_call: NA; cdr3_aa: CASSLQEFTNTEAFF; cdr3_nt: TGTGCCAGCAGCTTACAGGAATTTACAAACACTGAAGCTTTCTTT
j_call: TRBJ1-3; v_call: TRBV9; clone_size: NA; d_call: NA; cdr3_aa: CASSVEAPSSGNTIYF; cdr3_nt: TGTGCCAGCAGCGTAGAGGCCCCTTCCTCTGGAAACACCATATATTTT
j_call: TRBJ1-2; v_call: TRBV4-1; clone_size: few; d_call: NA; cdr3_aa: CASSLGDGRRRGYTF; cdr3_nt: TGCGCCAGCAGCCTCGGGGACGGGCGTCGAAGGGGCTACACCTTC
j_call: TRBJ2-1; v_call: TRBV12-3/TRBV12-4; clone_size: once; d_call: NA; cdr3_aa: CAGSSSNEQFF; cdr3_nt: TGTGCCGGCAGTTCTAGTAATGAGCAGTTCTTC
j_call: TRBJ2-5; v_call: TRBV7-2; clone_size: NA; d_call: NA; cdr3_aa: CASSPSGWETQYF; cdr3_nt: TGTGCCAGCAGCCCCTCGGGGTGGGAGACCCAGTACTTC
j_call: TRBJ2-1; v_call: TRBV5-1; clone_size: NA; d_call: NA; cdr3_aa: CASTSSGLEVF; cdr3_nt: TGTGCCAGCACGTCCTCGGGACTGGAAGTCTTC
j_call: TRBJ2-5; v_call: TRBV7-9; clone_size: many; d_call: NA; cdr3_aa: CASSLRAGETQYF; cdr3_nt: TGTGCCAGCAGCTTACGGGCAGGAGAGACCCAGTACTTC
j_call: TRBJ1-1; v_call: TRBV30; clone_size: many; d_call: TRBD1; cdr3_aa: CAWGGQGNTEAFF; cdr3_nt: TGTGCCTGGGGGGGACAGGGGAACACTGAAGCTTTCTTT
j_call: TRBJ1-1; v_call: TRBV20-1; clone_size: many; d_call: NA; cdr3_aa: CSATIGGANTEAFF; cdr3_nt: TGCAGTGCTACCATCGGAGGCGCGAACACTGAAGCTTTCTTT
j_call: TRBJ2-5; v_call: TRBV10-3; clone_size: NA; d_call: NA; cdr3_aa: CAISVQSQETQYF; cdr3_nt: TGTGCCATCAGTGTCCAGTCACAAGAGACCCAGTACTTC
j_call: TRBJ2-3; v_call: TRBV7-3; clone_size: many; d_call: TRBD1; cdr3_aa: CASSLCRDSCPDTQYF; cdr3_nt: TGTGCCAGCAGCTTGTGCCGGGACAGCTGTCCAGATACGCAGTATTTT
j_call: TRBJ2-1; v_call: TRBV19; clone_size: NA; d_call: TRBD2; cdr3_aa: CASSIPAATSGRTYNEQFF; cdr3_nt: TGTGCCAGTAGTATCCCCGCGGCGACTAGCGGCAGAACCTACAATGAGCAGTTCTTC